The entry below describes one T cell receptor (beta chain). What it recognizes is unknown. Other nucleotide sequences from this sample produce the same CDR3. Germline CDR1 is KGHSH and CDR2 is LQKENI. The CDR3 is 13 residues long. The ends were cut back, 3 bases at V and 0 bases at J, with 5 bases in the middle. Using immunoSEQ multiplex PCR, the repertoire was profiled, and TCRdb retains in-frame clones only, with some absent. The table lists tens of thousands of clones, around 88% of them singletons, with roughly 12% in the top ten. The data originate from a study of T cell responses to AZD1222 COVID-19 vaccine. Study-level points and caveats: Close to half of spike-specific TCRs reportedly recognize unmutated variant regions. White British donors predominated, females outnumbered males, and clonal diversity was possibly underestimated. Elevations in Spike-specific TCR breadth and depth followed administration of two AZD1222 doses. Repertoire sampling occurred only after the peak T cell response.

The starting material was peripheral blood, obtained 28 days after the second AZD1222 dose. This chain joins TRBV18 and TRBJ1-2; D not resolved. This receptor was obtained from an adult who received the AZD1222 COVID-19 vaccine. CDR3 amino acids: CASSPDPNYGYTF. The CDR3 DNA is TGTGCCAGCTCACCGGACCCTAACTATGGCTACACCTTC.